The next 21 T cell receptor beta chains were all read from a single sample in a study of T cell responses to AZD1222 COVID-19 vaccine. Profiled with immunoSEQ multiplex PCR; TCRdb holds only in-frame clones, not every one. The table lists roughly 100,000 clones, approximately 92% of them singletons, with more than 40% in the top ten. The sample in question was peripheral blood, obtained 28 days after the second AZD1222 dose. These receptors all stem from an adult who received the AZD1222 COVID-19 vaccine.

The genes are TRBV7-9 and TRBJ1-4; no definite D call. The CDR3 has 15 residues. The germline CDR1 and CDR2 sequences are SEHNR and FQNEAQ (reference sequence). V was cut by 3 bases and J by 1 base, with 9 bases left in between. Here the CDR3 DNA reads TGTGCCAGCAGCTTTCTTCCCGGAACTAATGAAAAACTGTTTTTT. Protein product: CASSFLPGTNEKLFF.

The J gene is TRBJ1-1, the V gene TRBV29-1, with 7 bases that match TRBD1. The junction had 4 bases not matched to a gene; V was cut back by 6 bases and J by 0 bases. Germline V gives CDR1 SQVTM, CDR2 ANQGSEA. The CDR3 runs 13 residues. In DNA, the CDR3 is TGCAGCGTAACAGGGGTCCTGAACACTGAAGCTTTCTTT. Translating it yields CSVTGVLNTEAFF.

CDR3 bases: TGCGCCAGCAGCCCGCTCCGGGGAGATACGCAGTATTTT. It yields the protein CASSPLRGDTQYF. This chain uses TRBV4-3 with TRBJ2-3; D might be TRBD2 (5 bases). Deletions cut 4 bases from V and 5 bases from J, with 10 bases between. From germline, CDR1 is LGHNA and CDR2 YSLEER. The CDR3 totals 13 residues.

This clone was counted a single time. V is TRBV28 and J is TRBJ1-2, with D tentatively TRBD1 (5 bases). The CDR3 runs to 17 residues. The ends were cut back, 6 bases at V and 3 bases at J, with 23 bases in the middle. The germline gives CDR1 MDHEN, CDR2 SYDVKM. The CDR3 here is CASRSPTRGFPYYGYTF. In DNA form, the CDR3 reads TGTGCCAGCAGATCCCCGACCCGGGGGTTCCCGTACTATGGCTACACCTTC.

This clone was detected only once. The chain combines TRBV7-9 with TRBJ1-2; D gene unclear. CDR3 length: 13 residues. V lost 0 bases and J lost 4, with 6 bases in between. CDR1 is SEHNR, CDR2 FQNEAQ, per germline (reference sequence). CDR3 in amino acids: CASSLASFYGYTF. In DNA, the CDR3 is TGTGCCAGCAGCTTAGCGAGCTTCTATGGCTACACCTTC.

The sample holds one count of this clone. This rearrangement joins TRBV18 to TRBJ2-7; D is undetermined. Trimming took off 2 bases at V and 0 bases at J, with 8 bases between the two ends. This CDR3 is built from 14 residues. Germline assignment: CDR1 KGHSH and CDR2 LQKENI. Written as DNA, the CDR3 is TGTGCCAGCTCACCAGGGCAAAGCTCCTACGAGCAGTACTTC. Translating it yields CASSPGQSSYEQYF.

This clone showed up just once. V is TRBV15 and J is TRBJ2-7; D is possibly TRBD2 (5 bases). CDR3 size: 14 residues. Trimming removed 0 bases from V and 7 bases from J, with 13 bases in between. Germline-derived CDR1 and CDR2 are LNHNV and YYDKDF (reference sequence). The CDR3 nucleotides read TGTGCCACCAGCAGAGATCGGGGATGGAATGAGCAGTACTTC. This encodes CATSRDRGWNEQYF.

CDR3 residues: CASSSSPGTGGEQYF. The CDR3, as DNA: TGTGCCAGCAGTTCAAGTCCCGGGACAGGGGGCGAGCAGTACTTC. The rearrangement links TRBV27 to TRBJ2-7; 11 bases align to TRBD1. V dropped 4 bases and J dropped 6; count of bases not matched to a gene: 8. The germline V gene has CDR1 MNHEY and CDR2 SMNVEV (reference sequence). The CDR3 runs to 15 residues.

CDR3 DNA sequence: TGTGCCTGGAGACTACAGGGCGGCGGCGAAAAACTGTTTTTT. Its translation: CAWRLQGGGEKLFF. The chain couples TRBV30 to TRBJ1-4; D may be TRBD1 (6 bases). Germline V gene data show CDR1 as GTSNPN and CDR2 as SVGIG (reference sequence). V was clipped by 3 bases and J by 8 bases, with 16 bases between them. This CDR3 has 14 amino acids.

The genes are TRBV2 and TRBJ1-6; 7 nucleotides match TRBD1. After removal of 10 bases from V and 8 bases from J, the junction contained 11 bases not matched to a gene. The CDR3 has 14 residues. CDR1 SNHLY and CDR2 FYNNEI come from the germline V gene. The CDR3 reads CATALDRPDSPLHF. For the CDR3, the DNA is TGTGCCACTGCTTTGGACAGGCCGGATTCACCCCTCCACTTT.

V and J are TRBV28 and TRBJ1-5, with D unresolved. Germline V lookup: CDR1 MDHEN, CDR2 SYDVKM. Trimming took 5 bases from V and 11 from J, leaving 16 bases between them. CDR3 length equals 13 residues. CDR3 bases: TGTGCCAGCAGTGCCGTCCCTACAATGACCCAGCATTTT. Translation: CASSAVPTMTQHF.

This clone was seen just once. The chain joins TRBV2 to TRBJ2-5; possible D gene TRBD2, 6 bases. This CDR3 contains 14 residues. CDR1 is SNHLY, CDR2 FYNNEI, per germline. Trimming removed 6 bases at V and 1 base at J, with 12 bases between. The CDR3 sequence is CASRVRGTQETQYF. In DNA, the CDR3 is TGTGCCAGCAGAGTACGGGGGACCCAAGAGACCCAGTACTTC.

The CDR3 sequence: CASSYSGTGRTEAFF. In DNA form, the CDR3 reads TGTGCCAGCAGTTACTCCGGGACAGGGAGGACTGAAGCTTTCTTT. The genes are TRBV6-5 and TRBJ1-1; TRBD1 aligns across 9 bases. The CDR3 sequence is 15 residues long. Germline lookup yields CDR1 MNHEY and CDR2 SVGAGI. After removal of 0 bases from V and 5 bases from J, the junction contained 4 bases not matched to a gene.

The chain links TRBV27 to TRBJ2-7; no clear D gene. Trimming stripped 3 bases from V and 3 bases from J, with 12 bases between. Germline-derived CDR1 and CDR2 are MNHEY and SMNVEV (reference sequence). This CDR3 contains 14 residues. Written as DNA, the CDR3 is TGTGCCAGCAGTTTCGACGGTTGGGGCTACGAGCAGTACTTC. Its protein is CASSFDGWGYEQYF.

The chain combines TRBV14 with TRBJ2-7; D gene uncertain. Trimming took off 4 bases at V and 3 bases at J, with 4 bases between the two ends. Germline CDR1 and CDR2: SGHDN and FVKESK. The CDR3 is 11 amino acids. The CDR3 here is CASSLNYEQYF. For the CDR3, the DNA is TGTGCCAGCAGCCTGAACTACGAGCAGTACTTC. The full variable domain, its missing parts supplied by reference TRBV14 and TRBJ2-7, is EAGVTQFPSHSVIEKGQTVTLRCDPISGHDNLYWYRRVMGKEIKFLLHFVKESKQDESGMPNNRFLAERTGGTYSTLKVQPAELEDSGVYFCASSLNYEQYFGPGTRLTVT.

The chain combines TRBV28 with TRBJ1-4; 8 bases match TRBD1. The V gene end was trimmed by 5 bases and the J gene end by 8 bases; junction bases not matched to a gene: 4. CDR1 and CDR2 from the germline V gene are MDHEN and SYDVKM. The CDR3 sequence is 13 residues long. The chain's CDR3 is CASSHRGGEKLFF. DNA for the CDR3: TGTGCCAGCAGTCACAGGGGGGGGGAAAAACTGTTTTTT.

The rearrangement uses TRBV7-8 and TRBJ1-2; D uncertain. Germline V gene sequence: CDR1 SGHVS, CDR2 FQNEAQ. The V gene lost 4 bases and the J gene lost 4 bases, with 7 bases spanning the gap. The CDR3 is 12 residues long. CDR3 in DNA: TGTGCCAGCAGCTCGGGTGGCTATGGCTACACCTTC. Its protein product is CASSSGGYGYTF. Combining the CDR3 with reference TRBV7-8 and TRBJ1-2 gives the whole variable domain GAGVSQSPRYKVAKRGQDVALRCDPISGHVSLFWYQQALGQGPEFLTYFQNEAQLDKSGLPSDRFFAERPEGSVSTLKIQRTQQEDSAVYLCASSSGGYGYTFGSGTRLTVV.

This clone was found once. DNA of the CDR3: TGCGCCAGCAGCTTGGAAGGGACAGGGGCCACAGATACGCAGTATTTT. It yields the protein CASSLEGTGATDTQYF. The chain joins TRBV5-1 to TRBJ2-3, with 10 nucleotides matching TRBD1. J gave up 2 bases and V 0 bases, and 3 bases lay outside the gene matches. The CDR3 sequence is 16 residues long. The germline V gene encodes CDR1 SGHRS and CDR2 YFSETQ.

The chain combines TRBV6-4 with TRBJ1-1; D uncertain. Germline CDR1 MRHNA, CDR2 SNTAGT. The CDR3 loop spans 13 amino acids. V shed 2 bases and J shed 1 base, with 5 bases lying between them. The CDR3 DNA reads as TGTGCCAGCAGTGACGACGGGAACACTGAAGCTTTCTTT. The encoded protein is CASSDDGNTEAFF.

The J gene is TRBJ2-7, the V gene TRBV19, with 11 bases lining up with TRBD1. Trimming took 6 bases from V and 6 from J; bases not matched to a gene: 19. This CDR3 has 18 residues. Germline V lookup: CDR1 LNHDA, CDR2 SQIVND (reference sequence). The chain's CDR3 is CASSPRDRGKSGLVEQYF. As DNA, the CDR3 is TGTGCCAGTAGCCCCCGGGACAGGGGGAAATCTGGGCTCGTCGAGCAGTACTTC.

This chain uses TRBV27 with TRBJ2-7; 7 positions agree with TRBD1. With 3 bases clipped from V and 5 bases from J, the junction kept 4 bases outside the gene matches. The CDR3 is 13 amino acids. Germline-derived CDR1 and CDR2 are MNHEY and SMNVEV (reference sequence). This CDR3 is CASSFLRGHEQYF. In DNA, the CDR3 is TGTGCCAGCAGTTTCCTTAGGGGGCACGAGCAGTACTTC.